What follows are 22 T cell receptor beta chains derived from one specimen sequenced in a study. TCRdb re-derived calls from the RT-PCR reads in MiXCR, one entry per CDR3 protein. The sample comprises hundreds of thousands of distinct CDR3 sequences, approximately 15% of which are singletons, and around 3.3% rests with the top ten. The specimen sequenced was memory CD4+ T cells from blood. The receptors were sampled from a female donor in good health, serving as a healthy control.

This clonotype was found a few times. The chain employs TRBV9 and TRBJ2-2; 10 positions agree with TRBD2. CDR1 is SGDLS and CDR2 is YYNGEE in the germline V gene. The ends lost 4 bases at V and 1 base at J; junction bases unmatched: 13. The CDR3 spans 19 residues. Here the CDR3 DNA reads TGTGCCAGCAGCCCTCATCAGTGGAGACTAGCGGGGAACACCGGGGAGCTGTTTTTT. Protein: CASSPHQWRLAGNTGELFF.

Only a few counts were recorded for this clonotype. This sequence joins TRBV7-2 and TRBJ1-3; D possibly corresponds to TRBD1 (6 bases). V was clipped by 4 bases and J by 3 bases, with 13 bases between them. Germline V gene lookup returns CDR1 SGHTA and CDR2 FQGNSA. This CDR3 region has 15 residues. CDR3 DNA: TGTGCCAGCAGCTCCTTTACAGGGCATGGAAACACCATATATTTT. As protein: CASSSFTGHGNTIYF.

This clonotype has ten or more counts. J is TRBJ2-1 and V is TRBV10-3, with D uncertain. The CDR3 sequence is 16 residues long. Trimming took off 5 bases at V and 7 bases at J, with 21 bases between the two ends. Per germline, CDR1 ENHRY and CDR2 SYGVKD. The CDR3 spells CAISPGVAAGRNEQFF. Here the CDR3 DNA reads TGTGCCATCAGTCCCGGCGTTGCGGCCGGTAGGAATGAGCAGTTCTTC.

This clonotype was seen more than once but under ten times. This chain links TRBV30 with TRBJ2-3; 10 nucleotides align to TRBD1. There are 15 residues in the CDR3. Looked up from germline, CDR1 is GTSNPN and CDR2 is SVGIG (reference sequence). V shed 4 bases and J 4 bases; nucleotides not matched to a gene: 8. As DNA, the CDR3 is TGTGCCTGGAACCCTGGACAGGGGGGATCAGATACGCAGTATTTT. It translates to CAWNPGQGGSDTQYF.

This clonotype was observed a few times. The chain uses TRBV20-1 and TRBJ1-2; D gene unclear. Trimming left V 6 bases short and J 6 bases short, with 8 bases between. The germline V gene has CDR1 DFQATT and CDR2 SNEGSKA (reference sequence). The CDR3 runs to 10 residues. The CDR3, as DNA: TGCAGTGCCCTTAGGGATGGCTACACCTTC. Protein sequence: CSALRDGYTF.

This clonotype was observed at least ten times. The chain has TRBV20-1 and TRBJ2-1; 16 positions match TRBD2. CDR3 length equals 14 residues. CDR1 and CDR2 (germline): DFQATT, SNEGSKA (reference sequence). The V and J ends lost 3 bases and 13 bases, in that order; junction bases with no gene match: 6. CDR3 sequence: CSASRGLAGGPQFF. The DNA for the CDR3 is TGCAGTGCTAGCCGGGGACTAGCGGGAGGGCCCCAGTTCTTC.

V is TRBV12-3 or TRBV12-4 and J is TRBJ1-2; tentatively, D is TRBD1 (6 bases). This CDR3 comprises 15 residues. V dropped 5 bases and J dropped 8 bases, with 21 bases sitting between them. The CDR3 loop reads CASSPGGRGRWGYTF. The CDR3 region has the DNA TGTGCCAGCAGTCCCGGGGGAAGGGGGAGGTGGGGCTACACCTTC.

The chain combines TRBV30 with TRBJ1-3; D perhaps matches TRBD1 (6 bases). The CDR3 extends over 15 amino acids. The V end lost 5 bases, the J end lost 0 bases, and 14 bases lay between the germline ends. Germline CDR1 reads GTSNPN; CDR2 reads SVGIG (reference sequence). As DNA, the CDR3 is TGTGCCTGGTCAGGACAGCTATTCTCTGGAAACACCATATATTTT. Protein: CAWSGQLFSGNTIYF. Based on the CDR3 plus reference TRBV30 and TRBJ1-3, the full variable domain is SQTIHQWPATLVQPVGSPLSLECTVEGTSNPNLYWYRQAAGRGLQLLFYSVGIGQISSEVPQNLSASRPQDRQFILSSKKLLLSDSGFYLCAWSGQLFSGNTIYFGEGSWLTVV.

V is TRBV7-9 and J is TRBJ2-2; D remains ambiguous. Germline V CDR1 and CDR2: SEHNR, FQNEAQ (reference sequence). The CDR3 has 13 residues. Between the trimmed V and J ends, which lost 4 bases and 3 bases, there was a span of 6 bases. DNA of the CDR3: TGTGCCAGCAGCTCTCAACACACCGGGGAGCTGTTTTTT. Protein: CASSSQHTGELFF.

This chain connects TRBV6-2 or TRBV6-3 to TRBJ1-6; 7 bases map to TRBD1. With V trimmed by 7 bases and J by 8 bases, 11 bases remained unmatched. Germline values: CDR1 MNHEY, CDR2 SVGEGT. This CDR3 is 15 amino acids long. DNA of the CDR3: TGTGCCAGCAAAACCCGAGGGACAGAGGATTCACCCCTCCACTTT. It codes for CASKTRGTEDSPLHF.

This clonotype was seen more than once but under ten times. This chain links TRBV2 with TRBJ1-2, with D uncertain. V dropped 5 bases and J dropped 8 bases, with 12 bases sitting between them. CDR3 size: 12 residues. Per the germline V gene, CDR1 is SNHLY and CDR2 is FYNNEI. Here the CDR3 reads CASSLSRGGYTF. The CDR3 region has the DNA TGTGCCAGCAGTTTGAGTCGAGGGGGCTACACCTTC.

This clonotype was detected only a few times. The rearrangement joins TRBV13 to TRBJ2-5; 7 nucleotides agree with TRBD2. The CDR3 sequence is 16 residues long. Per the germline V gene, CDR1 is PRHDT and CDR2 is FYEKMQ (reference sequence). The J segment lost 5 bases and the V segment lost 5 bases, leaving 14 bases of the junction unmatched. CDR3 bases: TGTGCCAGCAGCCCCCATTGGGGGGGAAGGAGGGAGACCCAGTACTTC. Translating gives CASSPHWGGRRETQYF.

This clonotype was picked up a small number of times. The rearrangement links TRBV27 to TRBJ2-1, with 12 bases matching TRBD1. The ends lost 5 bases at V and 5 bases at J; junction bases unmatched: 10. Germline V gene lookup returns CDR1 MNHEY and CDR2 SMNVEV (reference sequence). This CDR3 has 17 residues. In DNA form, the CDR3 reads TGTGCCAGCAGTCCAGGGACAGGGGGCTCGTGGAACAATGAGCAGTTCTTC. Translated: CASSPGTGGSWNNEQFF.

This clonotype has only a few counts. V is TRBV6-2 or TRBV6-3 and J is TRBJ2-7; a possible D gene is TRBD2 (6 bases). The CDR3 is made up of 15 amino acids. V lost 2 bases and J 5 bases, leaving 16 bases between the germline ends. Germline V CDR1 and CDR2: MNHEY, SVGEGT. The CDR3 DNA is TGTGCCAGCAGTTACGGTTCGGGAGTTAGCGACGAGCAGTACTTC. Translated: CASSYGSGVSDEQYF.

In this sample, this clonotype turned up a few times. V usage is TRBV7-9 and J usage is TRBJ2-1, with D possibly called TRBD1 or TRBD2 (6 bases each). V shed 4 bases and J shed 12 bases, with 22 bases lying between them. Germline V gene sequence: CDR1 SEHNR, CDR2 FQNEAQ (reference sequence). The CDR3 is 15 amino acids. CDR3 protein: CASSSYGTFSRGQFF. The CDR3 DNA is TGTGCCAGCAGCTCGTACGGGACTTTCTCCAGGGGGCAGTTCTTC.

The chain combines TRBV7-2 with TRBJ2-4, with D unclear. CDR1 SGHTA and CDR2 FQGNSA come from the germline V gene. Trimming shortened V by 4 bases and J by 0 bases, and 10 bases separated the two germline ends. The CDR3 sequence is 15 residues long. The CDR3 DNA reads TGTGCCAGCAGCTCCCCGGCCCTAGCCAAAAACATTCAGTACTTC. Translation: CASSSPALAKNIQYF.

This clonotype was counted ten times or more. The V and J genes are TRBV29-1 and TRBJ2-7; 9 nucleotides agree with TRBD2. The CDR3 runs 14 residues. Germline V gene sequence: CDR1 SQVTM, CDR2 ANQGSEA. Unmatched junction bases numbered 7, after V lost 4 bases and J lost 3 bases. In DNA, the CDR3 is TGCAGCGTTGTTGTTCTAGCGGGATTCTACGAGCAGTACTTC. Encoded protein: CSVVVLAGFYEQYF.

V and J are TRBV20-1 and TRBJ2-1; 10 bases match TRBD2. Per germline, CDR1 DFQATT and CDR2 SNEGSKA (reference sequence). The CDR3 is made up of 16 amino acids. CDR3 region: CRPPRAGGSSYNEQFF. The DNA of the CDR3 is TGCAGGCCCCCCAGAGCGGGAGGGAGCTCCTACAATGAGCAGTTCTTC.

This clonotype was observed a few times. The chain couples TRBV10-3 to TRBJ1-5; tentative D call: TRBD1 (6 bases). The length of the CDR3 is 16 residues. Germline assignment: CDR1 ENHRY and CDR2 SYGVKD. Trimming left V 0 bases short and J 3 bases short, with 12 bases between. The CDR3 DNA follows: TGTGCCATCAGTGAGTCGCCAGGGGTACCCAATCAGCCCCAGCATTTT. Amino acids: CAISESPGVPNQPQHF.

This rearrangement joins TRBV6-1 to TRBJ1-1; a possible D gene is TRBD1 (6 bases). Germline-derived CDR1 and CDR2 are MNHNS and SASEGT. V lost 4 bases and J 6 bases, leaving 18 bases between the germline ends. The CDR3 runs to 15 residues. The CDR3 spells CASSAEQGFGAEAFF. The CDR3 DNA follows: TGTGCCAGCAGTGCCGAACAGGGATTCGGGGCTGAAGCTTTCTTT.

This clonotype was picked up many times. The genes are TRBV6-5 and TRBJ2-7; D is uncertain. The CDR3 loop spans 13 amino acids. Trimming shortened V by 0 bases and J by 5 bases, and 8 bases separated the two germline ends. Germline values: CDR1 MNHEY, CDR2 SVGAGI. The CDR3 is CASSYSGWNEQYF. The CDR3 coding sequence is TGTGCCAGCAGTTACTCGGGGTGGAACGAGCAGTACTTC.

This clonotype was detected many times. The CDR3 region has the DNA TGTGCCAGCAGTTACCAACCGGGACAGGTTAACTCCTACGAGCAGTACTTC. Protein product: CASSYQPGQVNSYEQYF. The V and J genes are TRBV6-5 and TRBJ2-7, with 8 bases that match TRBD1. V dropped 2 bases and J dropped 0; count of bases not matched to a gene: 9. CDR1 is MNHEY and CDR2 is SVGAGI in the germline V gene. CDR3 size: 17 residues.